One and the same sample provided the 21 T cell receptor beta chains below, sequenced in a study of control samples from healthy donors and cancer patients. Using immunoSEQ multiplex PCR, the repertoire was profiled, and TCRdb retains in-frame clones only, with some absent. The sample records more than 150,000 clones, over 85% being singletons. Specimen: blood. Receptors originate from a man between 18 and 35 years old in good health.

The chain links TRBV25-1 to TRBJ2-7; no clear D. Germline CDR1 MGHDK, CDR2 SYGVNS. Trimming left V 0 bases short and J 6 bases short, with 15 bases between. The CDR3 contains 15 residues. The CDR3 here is CASSEYNQARLEQYF. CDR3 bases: TGTGCCAGCAGTGAATATAACCAGGCAAGGCTCGAGCAGTACTTC.

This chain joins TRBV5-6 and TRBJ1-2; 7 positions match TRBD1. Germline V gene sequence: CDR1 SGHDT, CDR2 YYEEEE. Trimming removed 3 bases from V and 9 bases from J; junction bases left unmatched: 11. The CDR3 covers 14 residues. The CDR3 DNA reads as TGTGCCAGCAGCTCACAAGACAGGGATTCGCGCTACACCTTC. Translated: CASSSQDRDSRYTF.

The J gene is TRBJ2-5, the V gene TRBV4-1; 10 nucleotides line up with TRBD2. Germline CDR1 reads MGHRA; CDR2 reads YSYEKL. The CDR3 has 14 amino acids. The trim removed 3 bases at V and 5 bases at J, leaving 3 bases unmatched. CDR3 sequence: CASSHGTSDETQYF. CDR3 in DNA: TGCGCCAGCAGCCACGGGACTAGCGATGAGACCCAGTACTTC.

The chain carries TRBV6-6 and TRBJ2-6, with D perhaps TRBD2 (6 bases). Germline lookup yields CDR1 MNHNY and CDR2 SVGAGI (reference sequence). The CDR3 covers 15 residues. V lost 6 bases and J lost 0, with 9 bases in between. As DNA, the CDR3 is TGTGCCAGCAGCTACGGGGGCTCTGGGGCCAACGTCCTGACTTTC. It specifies CASSYGGSGANVLTF.

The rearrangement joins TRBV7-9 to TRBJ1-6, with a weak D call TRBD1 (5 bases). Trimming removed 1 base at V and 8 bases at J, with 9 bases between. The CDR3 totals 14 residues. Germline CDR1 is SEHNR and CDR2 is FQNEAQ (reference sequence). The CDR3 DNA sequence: TGTGCCAGCAGCTTAGGACAGAATTATTCACCCCTCCACTTT. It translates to CASSLGQNYSPLHF.

This CDR3 is CASSRGTGEGQPQHF. The CDR3 nucleotides read TGTGCCAGCAGTCGGGGGACAGGGGAAGGTCAGCCCCAGCATTTT. The chain joins TRBV6-5 to TRBJ1-5; 10 bases fit TRBD1. The trim removed 5 bases at V and 6 bases at J, leaving 7 bases unmatched. The CDR3 loop spans 15 amino acids. CDR1 is MNHEY, CDR2 SVGAGI, per germline.

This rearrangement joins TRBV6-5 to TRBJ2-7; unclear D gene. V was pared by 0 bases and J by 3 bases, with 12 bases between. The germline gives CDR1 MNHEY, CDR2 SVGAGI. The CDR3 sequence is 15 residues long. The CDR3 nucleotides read TGTGCCAGCAGTTACTCGAAGGGTTGGGACTACGAGCAGTACTTC. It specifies CASSYSKGWDYEQYF.

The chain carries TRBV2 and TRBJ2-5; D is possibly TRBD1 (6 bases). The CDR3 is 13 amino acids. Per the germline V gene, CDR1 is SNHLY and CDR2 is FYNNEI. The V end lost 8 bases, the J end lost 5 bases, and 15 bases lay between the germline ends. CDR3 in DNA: TGTGCCAGCCACAGGGTAGATGAGGAGACCCAGTACTTC. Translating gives CASHRVDEETQYF.

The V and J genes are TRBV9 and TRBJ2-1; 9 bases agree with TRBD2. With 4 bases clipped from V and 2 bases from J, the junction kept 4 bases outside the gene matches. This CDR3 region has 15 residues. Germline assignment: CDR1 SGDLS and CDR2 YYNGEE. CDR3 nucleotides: TGTGCCAGCAGCCCCCGACTAGCGGCCTACAATGAGCAGTTCTTC. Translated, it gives CASSPRLAAYNEQFF.

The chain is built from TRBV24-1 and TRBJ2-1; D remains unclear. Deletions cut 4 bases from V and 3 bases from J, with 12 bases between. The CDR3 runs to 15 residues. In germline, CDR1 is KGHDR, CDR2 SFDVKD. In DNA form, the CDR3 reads TGTGCCACCAGTGACTCCTTCCTACACTACAATGAGCAGTTCTTC. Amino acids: CATSDSFLHYNEQFF.

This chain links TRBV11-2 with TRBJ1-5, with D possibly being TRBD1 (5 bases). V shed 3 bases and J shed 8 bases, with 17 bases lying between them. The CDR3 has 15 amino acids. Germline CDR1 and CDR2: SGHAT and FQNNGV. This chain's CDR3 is CASSFYSRVLEPQHF. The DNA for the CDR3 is TGTGCCAGCAGCTTTTACTCCAGGGTCTTGGAGCCCCAGCATTTT.

The DNA of the CDR3 is TGTGCCAGCTCACCAGGGACAGGGACTAACTATGGCTACACCTTC. Protein sequence: CASSPGTGTNYGYTF. The chain couples TRBV18 to TRBJ1-2; TRBD1 agrees at 9 bases. The CDR3 is made up of 15 amino acids. In germline, CDR1 is KGHSH, CDR2 LQKENI. The J segment lost 0 bases and the V segment lost 2 bases, leaving 1 base of the junction unmatched.

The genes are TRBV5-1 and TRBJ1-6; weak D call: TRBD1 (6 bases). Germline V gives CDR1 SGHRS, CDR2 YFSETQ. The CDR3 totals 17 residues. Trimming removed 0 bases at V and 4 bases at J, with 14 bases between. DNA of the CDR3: TGCGCCAGCAGCTTGGGCCTCGGACAGACTTATAATTCACCCCTCCACTTT. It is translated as CASSLGLGQTYNSPLHF.

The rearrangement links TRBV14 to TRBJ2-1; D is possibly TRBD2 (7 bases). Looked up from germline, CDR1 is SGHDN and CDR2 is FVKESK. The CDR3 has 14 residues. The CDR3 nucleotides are TGTGCTGTTCGAATGGGGGGGGCCCCTCATGAGCAGTTCTTC. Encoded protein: CAVRMGGAPHEQFF.

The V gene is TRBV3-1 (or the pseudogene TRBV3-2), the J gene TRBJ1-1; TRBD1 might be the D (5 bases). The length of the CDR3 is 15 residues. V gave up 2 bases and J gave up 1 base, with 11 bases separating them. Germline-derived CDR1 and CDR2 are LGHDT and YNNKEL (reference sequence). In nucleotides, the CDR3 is TGTGCCAGCAGCCAAAGGGGAAATTCGAACACTGAAGCTTTCTTT. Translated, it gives CASSQRGNSNTEAFF.

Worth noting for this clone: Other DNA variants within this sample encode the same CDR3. Written as DNA, the CDR3 is TGTGCCAGCAGCTTAGGTTCCTACGAGCAGTACTTC. This translates into CASSLGSYEQYF. The chain employs TRBV7-9 and TRBJ2-7; D unclear. CDR3 length: 12 amino acids. Per germline, CDR1 SEHNR and CDR2 FQNEAQ (reference sequence). The ends were cut back, 1 base at V and 1 base at J, with 2 bases in the middle.

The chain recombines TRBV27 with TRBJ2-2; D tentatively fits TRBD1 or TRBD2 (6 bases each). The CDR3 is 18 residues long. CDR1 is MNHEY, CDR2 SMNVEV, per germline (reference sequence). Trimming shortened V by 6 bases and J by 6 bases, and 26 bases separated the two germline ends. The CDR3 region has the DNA TGTGCCAGCAGCTTGGTCTCGTGGAGGGGGGATACCCCCGGGGAGCTGTTTTTT. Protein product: CASSLVSWRGDTPGELFF.

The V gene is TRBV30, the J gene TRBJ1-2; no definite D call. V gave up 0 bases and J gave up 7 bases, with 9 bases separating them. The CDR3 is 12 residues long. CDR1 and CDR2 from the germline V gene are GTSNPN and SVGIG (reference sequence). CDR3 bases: TGTGCCTGGAGTGTTTCCGAGATTGGCTACACCTTC. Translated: CAWSVSEIGYTF. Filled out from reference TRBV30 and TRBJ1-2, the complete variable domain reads SQTIHQWPATLVQPVGSPLSLECTVEGTSNPNLYWYRQAAGRGLQLLFYSVGIGQISSEVPQNLSASRPQDRQFILSSKKLLLSDSGFYLCAWSVSEIGYTFGSGTRLTVV.

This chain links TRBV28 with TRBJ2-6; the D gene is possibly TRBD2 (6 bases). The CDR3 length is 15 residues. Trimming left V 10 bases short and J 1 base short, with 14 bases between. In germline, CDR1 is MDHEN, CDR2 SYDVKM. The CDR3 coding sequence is TGTGCCACAGGCCAGGGAGGTTCTGGGGCCAACGTCCTGACTTTC. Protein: CATGQGGSGANVLTF.

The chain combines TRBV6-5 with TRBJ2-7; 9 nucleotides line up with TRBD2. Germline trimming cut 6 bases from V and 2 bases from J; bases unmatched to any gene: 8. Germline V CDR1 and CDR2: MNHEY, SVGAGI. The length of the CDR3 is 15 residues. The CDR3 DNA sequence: TGTGCCAGCAGGGGAAAGCGGGGGGTACCCTACGAGCAGTACTTC. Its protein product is CASRGKRGVPYEQYF.

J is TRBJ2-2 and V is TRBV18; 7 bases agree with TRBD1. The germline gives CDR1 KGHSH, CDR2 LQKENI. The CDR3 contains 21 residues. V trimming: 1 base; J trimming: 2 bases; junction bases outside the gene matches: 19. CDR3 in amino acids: CASSPQLGHATDRANTGELFF. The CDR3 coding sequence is TGTGCCAGCTCACCACAATTGGGACACGCGACCGACAGGGCAAACACCGGGGAGCTGTTTTTT.